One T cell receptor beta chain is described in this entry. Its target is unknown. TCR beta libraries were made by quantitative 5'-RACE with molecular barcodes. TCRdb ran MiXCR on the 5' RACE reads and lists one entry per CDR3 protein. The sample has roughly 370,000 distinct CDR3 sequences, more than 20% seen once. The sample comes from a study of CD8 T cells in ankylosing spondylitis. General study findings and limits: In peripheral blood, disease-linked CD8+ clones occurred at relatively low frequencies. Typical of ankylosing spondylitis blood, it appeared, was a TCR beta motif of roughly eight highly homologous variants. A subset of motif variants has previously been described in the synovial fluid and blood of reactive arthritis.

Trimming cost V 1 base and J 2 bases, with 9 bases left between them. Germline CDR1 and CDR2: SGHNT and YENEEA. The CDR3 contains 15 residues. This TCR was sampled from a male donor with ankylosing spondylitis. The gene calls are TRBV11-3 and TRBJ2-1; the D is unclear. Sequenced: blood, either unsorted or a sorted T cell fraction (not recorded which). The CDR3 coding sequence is TGTGCCAGCAGCTTAGGGTCAGGTGCCTACAATGAGCAGTTCTTC. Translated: CASSLGSGAYNEQFF. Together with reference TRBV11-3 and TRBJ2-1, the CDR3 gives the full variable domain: EAGVVQSPRYKIIEKKQPVAFWCNPISGHNTLYWYLQNLGQGPELLIRYENEEAVDDSQLPKDRFSAERLKGVDSTLKIQPAELGDSAVYLCASSLGSGAYNEQFFGPGTRLTVL.